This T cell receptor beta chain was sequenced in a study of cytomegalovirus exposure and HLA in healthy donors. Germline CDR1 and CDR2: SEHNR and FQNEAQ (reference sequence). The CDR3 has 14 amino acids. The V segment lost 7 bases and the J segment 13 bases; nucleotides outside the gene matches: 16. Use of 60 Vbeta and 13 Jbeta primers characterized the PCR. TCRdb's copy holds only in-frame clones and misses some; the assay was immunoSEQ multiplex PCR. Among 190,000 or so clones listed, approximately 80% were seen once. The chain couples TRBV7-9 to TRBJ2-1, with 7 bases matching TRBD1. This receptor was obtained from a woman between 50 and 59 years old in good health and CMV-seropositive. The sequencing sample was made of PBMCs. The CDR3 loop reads CASILGSRDSIQFF. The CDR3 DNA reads TGTGCCAGCATCCTCGGATCACGGGACAGCATACAGTTCTTC.